The rows below give T cell receptor beta chains drawn from one sample of a study of blood T cell repertoires in COVID-19. Clones were sequenced by immunoSEQ multiplex PCR, and TCRdb holds only the in-frame ones, with some missing. The sample has under 200,000 clones, about 85% seen once. The material sequenced was peripheral blood. Receptors originate from an elderly woman in a cohort sampled during active or convalescent COVID-19. The conserved cysteine and the conserved F or W are not part of the CDR3 here. Fields, in order: J gene, D gene, V gene, clone size, CDR3 protein. D genes are given only for firm matches. Where a row states a size, it is once, few, many or the class of an expanded clone; other rows omit it.

J gene: TRBJ2-3; D gene: .; V gene: TRBV18; clone size: .; CDR3 protein: ASSPRRGTDTQY
J gene: TRBJ1-4; D gene: .; V gene: TRBV27; clone size: .; CDR3 protein: ASSLFSNEKLF
J gene: TRBJ2-7; D gene: .; V gene: TRBV11-2; clone size: .; CDR3 protein: ASSFGDIIHSYEQY
J gene: TRBJ2-7; D gene: TRBD1; V gene: TRBV6-6; clone size: .; CDR3 protein: ASSYDRARDEQY
J gene: TRBJ2-1; D gene: .; V gene: TRBV12-3/TRBV12-4; clone size: .; CDR3 protein: ASSFSGPGEQF
J gene: TRBJ1-2; D gene: .; V gene: TRBV18; clone size: .; CDR3 protein: ASSEQGNYGYT
J gene: TRBJ2-1; D gene: TRBD2; V gene: TRBV4-2; clone size: .; CDR3 protein: ASSQAATSGYNEQF
J gene: TRBJ2-7; D gene: TRBD2; V gene: TRBV10-3; clone size: .; CDR3 protein: AISPGLAGDRSSYEQY
J gene: TRBJ2-2; D gene: .; V gene: TRBV30; clone size: .; CDR3 protein: AWSVRRAGTGELF
J gene: TRBJ1-1; D gene: TRBD1; V gene: TRBV11-3; clone size: .; CDR3 protein: ASSLDHRGDSEAF
J gene: TRBJ1-1; D gene: .; V gene: TRBV5-5; clone size: .; CDR3 protein: ASSLAQGRGEAF
J gene: TRBJ1-1; D gene: .; V gene: TRBV11-3; clone size: .; CDR3 protein: ASSATENTEAF
J gene: TRBJ2-2; D gene: TRBD2; V gene: TRBV9; clone size: .; CDR3 protein: ASSVGSGANTGELF
J gene: TRBJ1-1; D gene: TRBD1; V gene: TRBV9; clone size: .; CDR3 protein: ASNGQEHKDTEAF
J gene: TRBJ1-2; D gene: .; V gene: TRBV12-3/TRBV12-4; clone size: .; CDR3 protein: ASSFGGANGYT
J gene: TRBJ1-4; D gene: .; V gene: TRBV11-2; clone size: .; CDR3 protein: ASSQTGRYEKLF
J gene: TRBJ1-1; D gene: .; V gene: TRBV12-1; clone size: .; CDR3 protein: ASSFRGHTEAF
J gene: TRBJ2-7; D gene: TRBD2; V gene: TRBV10-3; clone size: .; CDR3 protein: AIRSGGAFYEQY
J gene: TRBJ1-6; D gene: .; V gene: TRBV2; clone size: .; CDR3 protein: ASRRDSSYNSPLH
J gene: TRBJ1-2; D gene: .; V gene: TRBV27; clone size: .; CDR3 protein: ASSHGRDAGYT
J gene: TRBJ2-1; D gene: TRBD2; V gene: TRBV24-1; clone size: .; CDR3 protein: ATSDWTSSHNEQF
J gene: TRBJ2-7; D gene: TRBD2; V gene: TRBV7-6; clone size: .; CDR3 protein: ASSPSGAEEQY
J gene: TRBJ2-2; D gene: .; V gene: TRBV5-1; clone size: once; CDR3 protein: ASSPGTGEANTGELF
J gene: TRBJ1-1; D gene: TRBD1; V gene: TRBV19; clone size: once; CDR3 protein: ASLSFGQGRKAF
J gene: TRBJ1-6; D gene: TRBD1; V gene: TRBV7-9; clone size: .; CDR3 protein: ASSVDRGSPLH
J gene: TRBJ1-5; D gene: TRBD1; V gene: TRBV5-8; clone size: .; CDR3 protein: ASSLVLTGGRRPQH
J gene: TRBJ1-5; D gene: .; V gene: TRBV7-8; clone size: .; CDR3 protein: ASSQFSGEGMPQH
J gene: TRBJ1-5; D gene: .; V gene: TRBV4-2; clone size: .; CDR3 protein: ASSQGWQGGQPQH
J gene: TRBJ2-1; D gene: TRBD2; V gene: TRBV9; clone size: .; CDR3 protein: ASSGLGTSGRAGEQF
J gene: TRBJ2-1; D gene: .; V gene: TRBV1; clone size: .; CDR3 protein: TSSRLAEGGSYNEQF
J gene: TRBJ2-3; D gene: TRBD2; V gene: TRBV5-4; clone size: .; CDR3 protein: ASSLGLRAGGTDTQY
J gene: TRBJ1-1; D gene: TRBD1; V gene: TRBV6-4; clone size: .; CDR3 protein: ASRTDQGANTEAF
J gene: TRBJ2-5; D gene: .; V gene: TRBV7-9; clone size: .; CDR3 protein: ASSLIVGAGQETQY
J gene: TRBJ2-2; D gene: .; V gene: TRBV27; clone size: few; CDR3 protein: ASSSPGSGTGELF
J gene: TRBJ2-3; D gene: .; V gene: TRBV6-1; clone size: .; CDR3 protein: ASSERGFGDTQY
J gene: TRBJ1-1; D gene: TRBD1; V gene: TRBV5-4; clone size: .; CDR3 protein: ASGTGNTEAF
J gene: TRBJ1-2; D gene: .; V gene: TRBV18; clone size: .; CDR3 protein: ASSPERYYGYT
J gene: TRBJ2-7; D gene: .; V gene: TRBV15; clone size: .; CDR3 protein: ATSQTRAIRHEQY
J gene: TRBJ2-5; D gene: .; V gene: TRBV3-1/TRBV3-2; clone size: .; CDR3 protein: ASSPARQTQY
J gene: TRBJ2-3; D gene: TRBD2; V gene: TRBV5-4; clone size: .; CDR3 protein: ASSLGASGRVDTQY
J gene: TRBJ2-3; D gene: .; V gene: TRBV5-4; clone size: .; CDR3 protein: ASRLSGTSTDTQY
J gene: TRBJ2-2; D gene: .; V gene: TRBV7-8; clone size: once; CDR3 protein: ASSFLRHNTGELF
J gene: TRBJ1-1; D gene: .; V gene: TRBV12-3/TRBV12-4; clone size: .; CDR3 protein: ASRLPETEAF
J gene: TRBJ1-5; D gene: TRBD1; V gene: TRBV7-2; clone size: once; CDR3 protein: ASSLSTGGQPQH
J gene: TRBJ1-2; D gene: .; V gene: TRBV30; clone size: .; CDR3 protein: AWRFSTVNYGYT
J gene: TRBJ2-3; D gene: .; V gene: TRBV4-1; clone size: .; CDR3 protein: ASSQVPIDTQY
J gene: TRBJ1-4; D gene: TRBD1; V gene: TRBV19; clone size: .; CDR3 protein: ASTTTGGLKVEKLF
J gene: TRBJ2-1; D gene: TRBD2; V gene: TRBV11-2; clone size: .; CDR3 protein: ASSRGLAVSYNEQF